The entry that follows covers one T cell receptor beta chain sequence. As yet, its antigen is unknown. Clones were read by immunoSEQ multiplex PCR, and TCRdb kept only the in-frame ones, dropping some. The sample contains about 100,000 clones, around nine tenths of which appear only once. Collection occurred without any documented infections or immune events in donors. The sample belongs to a study of identifying expanded T cells in peripheral blood. General study points: About 1.3 clones differed between technical replicates, versus 16.4 and 19 over time. Clone count variance between roughly two-week samples rose with total template count.

V was pared by 3 bases and J by 2 bases, with 13 bases between. CDR1 SNHLY and CDR2 FYNNEI come from the germline V gene. The CDR3 sequence is 15 residues long. The sequence was obtained from a person aged 18-69 years in good health. The chain is built from TRBV2 and TRBJ1-1, with D perhaps TRBD1 (5 bases). Sequenced sample: blood. CDR3 residues: CASSEWQGENTEAFF. As DNA, the CDR3 is TGTGCCAGCAGTGAGTGGCAGGGAGAAAACACTGAAGCTTTCTTT.